The subject of this entry is one T cell receptor (beta chain). The antigen remains undetermined. Despite likely unrecorded immune exposures, the donors were nominally healthy at the time of sampling. The sample is drawn from a study of cytomegalovirus exposure and HLA in healthy donors. The PCR made use of 60 Vbeta and 13 Jbeta primers. Here immunoSEQ multiplex PCR was the method, and the copy in TCRdb shows in-frame clones only, minus some. The sample lists 130,000 or so clones; 7% to 9.5% were seen once. General study points: The likely origin of a cluster of highly shared sequence variants was a sequencing artifact.

The origin of this receptor is a woman in her forties in good health and CMV-seropositive. Sequenced input: PBMCs.

The CDR3 spells CASSPARGETQYF. In nucleotides, the CDR3 is TGTGCCAGCAGCCCCGCCAGGGGTGAGACCCAGTACTTC. The chain links TRBV6-5 to TRBJ2-5, with TRBD1 as a possible D gene (6 bases). The CDR3 has 13 residues. V was shortened by 6 bases and J by 5 bases, with 13 bases between the two germline ends. Germline CDR1 is MNHEY and CDR2 is SVGAGI.